A single sample gave rise to the 18 T cell receptor beta chains below, sequenced in a study of T cells in Graves' hyperthyroidism and ophthalmopathy. Authors of the study amplified TCR beta CDR3 regions from RNA transcripts. Carried out on the TCR CDR3, a first-round RT-PCR used the HTBI primer set. TCRdb independently ran MiXCR on the multiplex PCR reads; one entry per CDR3 protein. This table has around 340,000 distinct CDR3 sequences, about a sixth appearing once. The source material was blood. All receptors derive from a woman in her twenties or thirties with Graves' hyperthyroidism that later progressed to Graves' ophthalmopathy.

This clonotype occurred many times. The genes are TRBV12-3 or TRBV12-4 and TRBJ2-2; D remains ambiguous. The length of the CDR3 is 12 residues. The germline V and J ends were trimmed by 6 bases and 7 bases, with 9 bases remaining between them. As DNA, the CDR3 is TGTGCCAGCAGGCCCGAAAACGGGGAGCTGTTTTTT. It encodes CASRPENGELFF.

This clonotype was observed many times. V gene TRBV2 combines with J gene TRBJ2-7, with TRBD1 matching over 7 bases. CDR1 and CDR2 from the germline V gene are SNHLY and FYNNEI. This CDR3 contains 15 residues. With 5 bases clipped from V and 0 bases from J, the junction kept 7 bases outside the gene matches. CDR3 in amino acids: CASSLTAGGSYEQYF. For the CDR3, the DNA is TGTGCCAGCAGTTTAACGGCAGGGGGCTCCTACGAGCAGTACTTC.

The J gene is TRBJ2-7, the V gene TRBV20-1, with 9 bases aligning to TRBD1. The CDR3 is made up of 14 amino acids. V shed 3 bases, J shed 6 bases, and the junction held 9 bases outside the gene matches. Germline CDR1 and CDR2: DFQATT and SNEGSKA (reference sequence). CDR3 protein: CSASGTGISGEQYF. In DNA, the CDR3 is TGCAGTGCTAGTGGGACAGGGATCTCCGGCGAGCAGTACTTC.

This clonotype was observed a few times. The chain uses TRBV11-2 and TRBJ1-2; D perhaps matches TRBD1 (5 bases). The CDR3 runs to 16 residues. In germline, CDR1 is SGHAT, CDR2 FQNNGV. Trimming shortened V by 0 bases and J by 8 bases, and 19 bases separated the two germline ends. The DNA of the CDR3 is TGTGCCAGCAGCTTAGATCGAATCCCAGGGTATAAGGGCTACACCTTC. Its protein product is CASSLDRIPGYKGYTF.

This chain links TRBV10-2 with TRBJ2-5; no definite D call. The CDR3 has 13 amino acids. Deletions cut 8 bases from V and 5 bases from J, with 15 bases between. Germline loops: CDR1 WSHSY, CDR2 SAAADI. CDR3 protein: CASVSTGQETQYF. CDR3 nucleotides: TGCGCCAGCGTCTCCACGGGCCAGGAGACCCAGTACTTC.

At least ten counts were recorded for this clonotype. The chain couples TRBV28 to TRBJ2-1, with D uncertain. The CDR3 is 14 amino acids. V shed 6 bases and J shed 0 bases, with 9 bases lying between them. Germline lookup yields CDR1 MDHEN and CDR2 SYDVKM. The CDR3 DNA is TGTGCCAGCAGGGTAGATTCCTCCTACAATGAGCAGTTCTTC. Protein product: CASRVDSSYNEQFF.

This clonotype was counted between two and nine times. V gene TRBV5-1 combines with J gene TRBJ2-7; D is uncertain. Trimming pared 4 bases from V and 0 bases from J, leaving 11 bases between. Germline CDR1 and CDR2: SGHRS and YFSETQ. CDR3 length: 14 residues. CDR3 sequence reads: CASSGRWSSYEQYF. CDR3 sequence (DNA): TGCGCCAGCAGCGGACGGTGGAGCTCCTACGAGCAGTACTTC.

The chain combines TRBV2 with TRBJ2-6, with no clear D. V lost 11 bases and J lost 0, with 5 bases in between. Germline V lookup: CDR1 SNHLY, CDR2 FYNNEI. This CDR3 spans 12 amino acids. Here the CDR3 DNA reads TGTGCCGTCAGCTCTGGGGCCAACGTCCTGACTTTC. It yields the protein CAVSSGANVLTF. Full variable domain (rest looked up from reference TRBV2 and TRBJ2-6): EPEVTQTPSHQVTQMGQEVILRCVPISNHLYFYWYRQILGQKVEFLVSFYNNEISEKSEIFDDQFSVERPDGSNFTLKIRSTKLEDSAMYFCAVSSGANVLTFGAGSRLTVL.

This clonotype showed up just a few times. An end of the junction does not agree with germline; a read error may underlie this. CDR3 sequence reads: CAGSLMEGLNYGYTF. The CDR3 DNA is TGTGCCGGCAGTTTGATGGAGGGGCTAAACTATGGCTACACCTTC. The rearrangement joins TRBV28 to TRBJ1-2, with D perhaps matching TRBD1 (5 bases). Germline lookup yields CDR1 MDHEN and CDR2 SYDVKM. The length of the CDR3 is 15 residues.

In this sample, this clonotype turned up many times. The chain employs TRBV3-1 and TRBJ1-1; D ambiguous. Trimming took 0 bases from V and 5 from J, leaving 7 bases between them. This CDR3 spans 13 amino acids. From germline, CDR1 is LGHDT and CDR2 YNNKEL (reference sequence). The CDR3 region has the DNA TGTGCCAGCAGCCAAGATATGGTTACTGAAGCTTTCTTT. As protein: CASSQDMVTEAFF. Full variable domain (outside the CDR3, taken from reference TRBV3-1 and TRBJ1-1): DTAVSQTPKYLVTQMGNDKSIKCEQNLGHDTMYWYKQDSKKFLKIMFSYNNKELIINETVPNRFSPKSPDKAHLNLHINSLELGDSAVYFCASSQDMVTEAFFGQGTRLTVV.

This clonotype was counted many times. The V and J genes are TRBV28 and TRBJ1-1, with 7 bases that match TRBD1. The CDR3 consists of 14 residues. V shed 1 base and J 5 bases; nucleotides not matched to a gene: 4. Germline V gene data show CDR1 as MDHEN and CDR2 as SYDVKM. DNA for the CDR3: TGTGCCAGCAGTTTATTCAGGGGGGGTACTGAAGCTTTCTTT. This encodes CASSLFRGGTEAFF.

This clonotype was recorded many times. This rearrangement joins TRBV7-9 to TRBJ2-1; D unresolved. Germline V gives CDR1 SEHNR, CDR2 FQNEAQ (reference sequence). The germline V and J ends were trimmed by 3 bases and 5 bases, with 11 bases remaining between them. The CDR3 runs 14 residues. CDR3 DNA sequence: TGTGCCAGCAGCTTCAACCATATCGACAATGAGCAGTTCTTC. The encoded protein is CASSFNHIDNEQFF.

This clonotype was observed many times. This chain links TRBV2 with TRBJ1-5; 7 bases match TRBD1. CDR1 SNHLY and CDR2 FYNNEI come from the germline V gene. J was trimmed by 3 bases and V by 4 bases; bases with no gene match: 3. The CDR3 consists of 14 residues. The CDR3 DNA sequence: TGTGCCAGCAGTGGGCAGGGGGTCAATCAGCCCCAGCATTTT. It specifies CASSGQGVNQPQHF.

The table lists this clonotype with a few counts. The chain links TRBV7-2 to TRBJ2-1; D may be TRBD2 (5 bases). CDR3 length equals 16 residues. CDR1 SGHTA and CDR2 FQGNSA come from the germline V gene. The V gene lost 4 bases and the J gene lost 0 bases, with 13 bases spanning the gap. CDR3 nucleotides: TGTGCCAGCAGCTCTCGGACTGGTAGCTCCTACAATGAGCAGTTCTTC. Its protein is CASSSRTGSSYNEQFF.

This clonotype was observed a few times. The genes are TRBV7-8 and TRBJ2-2; D unclear. Deletions cut 2 bases from V and 6 bases from J, with 13 bases between. The CDR3 totals 15 residues. Germline lookup yields CDR1 SGHVS and CDR2 FQNEAQ. This CDR3 is CASSLRVLPPGELFF. The CDR3 region has the DNA TGTGCCAGCAGCTTACGGGTCCTACCGCCCGGGGAGCTGTTTTTT.

The sample holds many counts of this clonotype. This rearrangement joins TRBV12-3 or TRBV12-4 to TRBJ1-1, with D hard to call. V shed 6 bases and J shed 1 base, with 12 bases lying between them. The CDR3 extends over 14 amino acids. CDR3 residues: CASSRRQPNTEAFF. CDR3 in DNA: TGTGCCAGCAGCCGGAGACAACCGAACACTGAAGCTTTCTTT.

This clonotype was detected a few times. The J gene is TRBJ2-1, the V gene TRBV29-1; D remains ambiguous. This CDR3 comprises 13 residues. V lost 1 base and J lost 10, with 14 bases in between. Germline CDR1 SQVTM, CDR2 ANQGSEA. The CDR3 region has the DNA TGCAGCGTTGAAGGGCTAACCTATCCGGAGCAGTTCTTC. Translating gives CSVEGLTYPEQFF.

This clonotype appeared a few times. The chain recombines TRBV20-1 with TRBJ2-1; D gene uncertain. V was pared by 0 bases and J by 8 bases, with 17 bases between. The CDR3 contains 15 residues. From germline, CDR1 is DFQATT and CDR2 SNEGSKA (reference sequence). The DNA for the CDR3 is TGCAGTGCTAGAGATAGAGACTCAAAGTACCATGAGCAGTTCTTC. Translated, it gives CSARDRDSKYHEQFF.